This T cell receptor (beta chain) is drawn from a study of blood T cell repertoires in COVID-19. Turning to the study itself: T cells, B-cell-depleted T cells, or PBMCs provided the cDNA or gDNA that served as material.

Recruits, aged about 18 to 95 years, lived in 25 or so US areas. This clone has just a few counts. TCRdb's copy holds only in-frame clones and misses some; the assay was immunoSEQ multiplex PCR. This table holds some 270,000 clones, 65% to 90% found once. Trimming left V 2 bases short and J 2 bases short, with 10 bases between. Germline CDR1 SGDLS, CDR2 YYNGEE. CDR3 length: 14 amino acids. Sequenced sample: PBMCs or T cells enriched from blood (not recorded which). The V gene is TRBV9, the J gene TRBJ1-2; D is unresolved. This sequence was found in a woman aged 45-65 years with acute COVID-19. The CDR3 DNA follows: TGTGCCAGCAGCGTTTCATCCCAAAACTATGGCTACACCTTC. Amino acids: CASSVSSQNYGYTF.